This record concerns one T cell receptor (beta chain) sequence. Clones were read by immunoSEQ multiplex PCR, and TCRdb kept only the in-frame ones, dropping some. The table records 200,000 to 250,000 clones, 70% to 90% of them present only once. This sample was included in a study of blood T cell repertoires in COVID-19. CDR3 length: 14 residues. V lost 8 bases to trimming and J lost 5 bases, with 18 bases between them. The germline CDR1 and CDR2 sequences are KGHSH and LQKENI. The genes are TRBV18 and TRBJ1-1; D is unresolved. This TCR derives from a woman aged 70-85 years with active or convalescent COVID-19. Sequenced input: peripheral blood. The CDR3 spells CASLPWGGQTEAFF. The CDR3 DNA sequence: TGTGCCAGCCTCCCTTGGGGAGGGCAGACTGAAGCTTTCTTT.